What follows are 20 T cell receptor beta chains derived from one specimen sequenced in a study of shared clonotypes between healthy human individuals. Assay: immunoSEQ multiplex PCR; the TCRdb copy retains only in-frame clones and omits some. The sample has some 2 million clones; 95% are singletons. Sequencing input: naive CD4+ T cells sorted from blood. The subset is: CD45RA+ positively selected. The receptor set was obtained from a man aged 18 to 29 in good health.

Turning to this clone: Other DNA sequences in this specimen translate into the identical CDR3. The CDR3 loop reads CASSLGLMNTEAFF. The CDR3 DNA reads TGCGCCAGCAGCTTGGGGCTGATGAACACTGAAGCTTTCTTT. The gene calls are TRBV5-1 and TRBJ1-1; D gene ambiguous. Germline values: CDR1 SGHRS, CDR2 YFSETQ. The length of the CDR3 is 14 residues. Between the trimmed V and J ends, which lost 0 bases and 0 bases, there was a span of 6 bases.

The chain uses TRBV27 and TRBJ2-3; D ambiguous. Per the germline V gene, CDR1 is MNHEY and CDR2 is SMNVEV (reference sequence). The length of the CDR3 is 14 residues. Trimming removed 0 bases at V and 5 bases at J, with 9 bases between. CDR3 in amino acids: CASSLSESRDTQYF. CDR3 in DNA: TGTGCCAGCAGTTTATCGGAAAGTAGAGATACGCAGTATTTT.

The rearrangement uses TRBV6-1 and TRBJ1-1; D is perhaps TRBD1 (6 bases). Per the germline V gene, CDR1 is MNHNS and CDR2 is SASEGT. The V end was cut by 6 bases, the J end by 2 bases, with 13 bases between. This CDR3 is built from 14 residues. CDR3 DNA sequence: TGTGCCAGCAGCTTTACAGGGATTAACACTGAAGCTTTCTTT. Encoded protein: CASSFTGINTEAFF.

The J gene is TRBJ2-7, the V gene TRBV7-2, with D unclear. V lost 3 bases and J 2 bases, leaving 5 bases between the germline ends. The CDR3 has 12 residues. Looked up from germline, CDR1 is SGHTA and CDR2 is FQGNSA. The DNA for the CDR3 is TGTGCCAGCAGCTTCGTCACCTACGAGCAGTACTTC. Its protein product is CASSFVTYEQYF. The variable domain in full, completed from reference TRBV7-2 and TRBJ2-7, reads GAGVSQSPSNKVTEKGKDVELRCDPISGHTALYWYRQSLGQGLEFLIYFQGNSAPDKSGLPSDRFSAERTGGSVSTLTIQRTQQEDSAVYLCASSFVTYEQYFGPGTRLTVT.

The CDR3 DNA reads TGTGCCAGCAGCTTAGCACAGGGTAGGAACATTCAGTACTTC. Translation gives CASSLAQGRNIQYF. The chain recombines TRBV7-2 with TRBJ2-4; perhaps TRBD1 as D (6 bases). The CDR3 runs to 14 residues. Germline CDR1 reads SGHTA; CDR2 reads FQGNSA. V was clipped by 0 bases and J by 7 bases, with 10 bases between them. Together with reference TRBV7-2 and TRBJ2-4, the CDR3 gives the full variable domain: GAGVSQSPSNKVTEKGKDVELRCDPISGHTALYWYRQSLGQGLEFLIYFQGNSAPDKSGLPSDRFSAERTGGSVSTLTIQRTQQEDSAVYLCASSLAQGRNIQYFGAGTRLSVL.

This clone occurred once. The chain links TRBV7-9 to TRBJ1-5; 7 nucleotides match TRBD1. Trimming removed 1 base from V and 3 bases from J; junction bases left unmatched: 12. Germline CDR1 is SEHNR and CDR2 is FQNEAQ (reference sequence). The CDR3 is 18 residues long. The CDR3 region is CASSLGTLDREFNQPQHF. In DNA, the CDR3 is TGTGCCAGCAGCTTAGGTACCCTAGACAGGGAGTTCAATCAGCCCCAGCATTTT.

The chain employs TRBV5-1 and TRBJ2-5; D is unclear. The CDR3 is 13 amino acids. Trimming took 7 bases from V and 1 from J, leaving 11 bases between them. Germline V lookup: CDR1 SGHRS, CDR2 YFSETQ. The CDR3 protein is CASAHPGQETQYF. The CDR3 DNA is TGCGCCAGCGCCCACCCGGGCCAAGAGACCCAGTACTTC.

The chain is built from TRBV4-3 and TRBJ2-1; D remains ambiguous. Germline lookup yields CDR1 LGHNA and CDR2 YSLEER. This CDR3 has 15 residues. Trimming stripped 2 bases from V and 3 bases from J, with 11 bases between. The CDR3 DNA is TGCGCCAGCAGCCAAAATCGGGCCGTCTACAATGAGCAGTTCTTC. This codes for CASSQNRAVYNEQFF.

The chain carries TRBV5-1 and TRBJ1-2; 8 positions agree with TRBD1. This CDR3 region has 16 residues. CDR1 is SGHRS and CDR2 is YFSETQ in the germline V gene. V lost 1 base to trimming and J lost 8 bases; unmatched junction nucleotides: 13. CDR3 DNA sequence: TGCGCCAGCAGCTTGAGCGGGGCCAGGGGGCAGGAGGGCTACACCTTC. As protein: CASSLSGARGQEGYTF.

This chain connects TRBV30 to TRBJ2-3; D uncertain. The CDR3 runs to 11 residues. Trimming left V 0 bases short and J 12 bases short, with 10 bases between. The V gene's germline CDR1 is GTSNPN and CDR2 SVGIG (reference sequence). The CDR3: CAWSVNSGQYF. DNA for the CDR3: TGTGCCTGGAGTGTAAACAGTGGTCAGTATTTT.

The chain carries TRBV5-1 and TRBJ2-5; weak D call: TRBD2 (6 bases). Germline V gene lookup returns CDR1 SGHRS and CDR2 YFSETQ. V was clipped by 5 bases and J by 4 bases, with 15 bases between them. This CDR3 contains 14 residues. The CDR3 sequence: CASRSLASSETQYF. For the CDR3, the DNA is TGCGCCAGCAGGTCCCTAGCGTCGTCAGAGACCCAGTACTTC.

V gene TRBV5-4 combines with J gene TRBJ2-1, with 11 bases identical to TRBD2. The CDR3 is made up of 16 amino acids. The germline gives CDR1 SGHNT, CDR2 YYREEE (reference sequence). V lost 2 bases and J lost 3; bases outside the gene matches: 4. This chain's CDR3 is CASSFFSGGDYNEQFF. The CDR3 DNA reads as TGTGCCAGCAGCTTTTTTAGCGGGGGGGACTACAATGAGCAGTTCTTC.

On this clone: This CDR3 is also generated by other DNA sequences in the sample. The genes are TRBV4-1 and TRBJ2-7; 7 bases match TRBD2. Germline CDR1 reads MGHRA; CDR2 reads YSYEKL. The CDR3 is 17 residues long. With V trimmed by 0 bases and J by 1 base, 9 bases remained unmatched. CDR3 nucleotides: TGCGCCAGCAGCCAAGATCCTCCTAGCGGCCGATCCTACGAGCAGTACTTC. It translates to CASSQDPPSGRSYEQYF.

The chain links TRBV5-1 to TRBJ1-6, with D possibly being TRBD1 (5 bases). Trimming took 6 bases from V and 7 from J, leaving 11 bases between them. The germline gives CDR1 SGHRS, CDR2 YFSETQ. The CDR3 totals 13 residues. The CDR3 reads CASNGGPNSPLHF. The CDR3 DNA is TGCGCCAGCAACGGGGGACCAAATTCACCCCTCCACTTT. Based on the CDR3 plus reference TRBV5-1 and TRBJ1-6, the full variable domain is KAGVTQTPRYLIKTRGQQVTLSCSPISGHRSVSWYQQTPGQGLQFLFEYFSETQRNKGNFPGRFSGRQFSNSRSEMNVSTLELGDSALYLCASNGGPNSPLHFGNGTRLTVT.

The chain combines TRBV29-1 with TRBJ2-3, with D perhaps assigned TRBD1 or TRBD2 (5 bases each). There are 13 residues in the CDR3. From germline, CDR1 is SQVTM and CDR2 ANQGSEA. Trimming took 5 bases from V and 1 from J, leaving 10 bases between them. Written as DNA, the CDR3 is TGCAGCGTTATGGGGGATGGCACAGATACGCAGTATTTT. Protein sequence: CSVMGDGTDTQYF.

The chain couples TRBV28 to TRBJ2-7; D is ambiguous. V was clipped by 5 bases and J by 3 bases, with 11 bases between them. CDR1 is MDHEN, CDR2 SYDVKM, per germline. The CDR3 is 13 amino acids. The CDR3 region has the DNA TGTGCCAGCAGTCTTTGGGTTTACTACGAGCAGTACTTC. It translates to CASSLWVYYEQYF.

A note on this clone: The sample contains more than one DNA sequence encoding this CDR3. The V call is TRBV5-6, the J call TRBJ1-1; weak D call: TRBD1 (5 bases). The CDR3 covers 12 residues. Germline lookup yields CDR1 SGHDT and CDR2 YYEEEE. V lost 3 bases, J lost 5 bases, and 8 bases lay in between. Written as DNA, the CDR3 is TGTGCCAGCAGCTGGGGCGGGACTGAAGCTTTCTTT. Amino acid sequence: CASSWGGTEAFF.

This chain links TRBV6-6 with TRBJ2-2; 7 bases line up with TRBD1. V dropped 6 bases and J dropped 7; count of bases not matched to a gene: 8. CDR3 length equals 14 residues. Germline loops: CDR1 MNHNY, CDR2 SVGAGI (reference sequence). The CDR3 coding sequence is TGTGCCAGCAGAACAGGGGTAGTGGGCGGGGAGCTGTTTTTT. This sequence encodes CASRTGVVGGELFF.

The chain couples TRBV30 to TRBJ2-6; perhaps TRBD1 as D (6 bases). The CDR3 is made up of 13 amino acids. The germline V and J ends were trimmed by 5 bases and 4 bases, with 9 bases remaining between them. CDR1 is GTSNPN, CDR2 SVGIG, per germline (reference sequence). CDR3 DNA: TGTGCCTGGGAGGGGGACGGGGCCAACGTCCTGACTTTC. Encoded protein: CAWEGDGANVLTF.

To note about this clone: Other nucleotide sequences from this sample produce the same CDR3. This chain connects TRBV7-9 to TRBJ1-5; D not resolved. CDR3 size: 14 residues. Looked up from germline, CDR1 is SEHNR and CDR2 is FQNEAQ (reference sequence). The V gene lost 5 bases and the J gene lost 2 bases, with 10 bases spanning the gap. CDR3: CASSLSGGNQPQHF. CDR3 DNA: TGTGCCAGCAGCCTCTCCGGAGGCAATCAGCCCCAGCATTTT.